Listed here are 11 T cell receptor beta chains from one sample, sequenced in a study of vaccination and CD4 T cells after COVID-19. The study sequenced cultured CD4+ T cell DNA using the Oncomine TCR Beta short-read assay. Via MiXCR, TCRdb re-called the PCR reads, giving one row per CDR3 protein. The sample has about 20,000 distinct CDR3 sequences, approximately 40% seen once. Treatment in this sample: approximately nine-day PBMC culture with coronavirus spike peptide pools or control peptides (ViraFEST assay). The antigens of these receptors remain unknown. This sample comprised CD4+ T cells from blood, cultured in vitro, obtained after SARS-CoV-2 vaccination. The receptor set was obtained from a human donor who had recovered from COVID-19.

The chain couples TRBV20-1 to TRBJ2-5; D not resolved. Trimming left V 4 bases short and J 4 bases short, with 16 bases between. The CDR3 consists of 14 residues. Germline V gene sequence: CDR1 DFQATT, CDR2 SNEGSKA (reference sequence). The CDR3 spells CSAISDTERETQYF. CDR3 coding DNA: TGCAGTGCTATTAGTGACACAGAGAGAGAGACCCAGTACTTC.

The chain couples TRBV11-2 to TRBJ1-1; D possibly corresponds to TRBD1 (6 bases). Germline-derived CDR1 and CDR2 are SGHAT and FQNNGV. The CDR3 spans 15 residues. Trimming left V 5 bases short and J 5 bases short, with 18 bases between. DNA of the CDR3: TGTGCCAGCAGCGGGTTACAGGGTCGAACAACTGAAGCTTTCTTT. Its translation is CASSGLQGRTTEAFF. Supplemented by reference TRBV11-2 and TRBJ1-1, the full variable domain reads EAGVAQSPRYKIIEKRQSVAFWCNPISGHATLYWYQQILGQGPKLLIQFQNNGVVDDSQLPKDRFSAERLKGVDSTLKIQPAKLEDSAVYLCASSGLQGRTTEAFFGQGTRLTVV.

V gene TRBV19 combines with J gene TRBJ2-5; no definite D call. The CDR3 is made up of 12 amino acids. Germline V gene data show CDR1 as LNHDA and CDR2 as SQIVND (reference sequence). V dropped 3 bases and J dropped 9 bases, with 11 bases sitting between them. In DNA, the CDR3 is TGTGCCAGTAGTATCGACGGGTCTCCCCAGTACTTC. As protein: CASSIDGSPQYF.

In this sample, this clonotype turned up a few times. The rearrangement links TRBV7-2 to TRBJ2-5, with 14 bases matching TRBD2. The CDR3 is 16 amino acids. The ends lost 5 bases at V and 5 bases at J; junction bases unmatched: 7. The germline V gene encodes CDR1 SGHTA and CDR2 FQGNSA. The CDR3 DNA follows: TGTGCCAGCAGCCGAGGACTAGCGGGAGGAAGGGAGACCCAGTACTTC. It yields the protein CASSRGLAGGRETQYF.

There are a few counts of this clonotype. This chain joins TRBV6-5 and TRBJ1-1; D unresolved. Germline CDR1 is MNHEY and CDR2 is SVGAGI. The CDR3 totals 17 residues. The ends were cut back, 2 bases at V and 1 base at J, with 17 bases in the middle. As DNA, the CDR3 is TGTGCCAGCAGTTACGGCAGATCCCTATGGCCGAACACTGAAGCTTTCTTT. It codes for CASSYGRSLWPNTEAFF.

This clonotype occurred a few times. The chain joins TRBV27 to TRBJ1-5; 8 nucleotides match TRBD1. This CDR3 comprises 14 residues. Trimming at V came to 6 bases and at J to 7 bases, leaving 8 bases not matched to a gene. Germline lookup yields CDR1 MNHEY and CDR2 SMNVEV (reference sequence). The CDR3 DNA is TGTGCCAGCAGCCCGACAGGGGTAATGCAGCCCCAGCATTTT. Encoded protein: CASSPTGVMQPQHF.

This clonotype was counted only a few times. This chain uses TRBV7-2 with TRBJ1-1; 10 bases are shared with TRBD1. Trimming cost V 3 bases and J 4 bases; bases outside gene matches: 2. Germline V gene lookup returns CDR1 SGHTA and CDR2 FQGNSA. The CDR3 totals 14 residues. The CDR3 sequence is CASSLRQGATEAFF. Here the CDR3 DNA reads TGTGCCAGCAGCTTGAGACAGGGGGCCACTGAAGCTTTCTTT.

This clonotype has a handful of counts. The chain recombines TRBV10-2 with TRBJ2-3, with TRBD2 matching over 7 bases. Losses at the gene ends were 6 bases for V and 2 bases for J; bases not matched to a gene: 8. Germline V CDR1 and CDR2: WSHSY, SAAADI. The CDR3 contains 15 residues. The CDR3 region has the DNA TGCGCCAGCAGAGCAAATAGCGGGTACACAGATACGCAGTATTTT. Its translation is CASRANSGYTDTQYF.

The chain employs TRBV5-1 and TRBJ2-7; 9 nucleotides line up with TRBD2. This CDR3 has 18 residues. Germline trimming cut 0 bases from V and 1 base from J; bases unmatched to any gene: 11. In germline, CDR1 is SGHRS, CDR2 YFSETQ. This CDR3 is CASSLVLLGAGGSYEQYF. As DNA, the CDR3 is TGCGCCAGCAGCTTGGTATTGCTGGGAGCGGGGGGATCCTACGAGCAGTACTTC. The full variable domain, in which reference TRBV5-1 and TRBJ2-7 provide the parts outside the CDR3, is KAGVTQTPRYLIKTRGQQVTLSCSPISGHRSVSWYQQTPGQGLQFLFEYFSETQRNKGNFPGRFSGRQFSNSRSEMNVSTLELGDSALYLCASSLVLLGAGGSYEQYFGPGTRLTVT.

This clonotype has more than one count but fewer than ten. The chain links TRBV20-1 to TRBJ2-1, with TRBD2 identical over 8 bases. Germline values: CDR1 DFQATT, CDR2 SNEGSKA (reference sequence). J was trimmed by 1 base and V by 6 bases; bases with no gene match: 8. This CDR3 contains 15 residues. CDR3 sequence (DNA): TGCAGTGCCGGACCTAGCGGGCGATCCTACAATGAGCAGTTCTTC. This gives the protein CSAGPSGRSYNEQFF.

This chain uses TRBV11-3 with TRBJ2-7, with D hard to call. V was shortened by 0 bases and J by 1 base, with 10 bases between the two germline ends. The CDR3 runs 15 residues. Germline-derived CDR1 and CDR2 are SGHNT and YENEEA. The CDR3 DNA reads TGTGCCAGCAGCTTAGATACCGGCAGATCCTACGAGCAGTACTTC. Protein sequence: CASSLDTGRSYEQYF.